Shown below are 2 T cell receptor beta chains from a single sample sequenced in a study of T cell changes during pregnancy in multiple sclerosis. TCRdb keeps only in-frame clones here, not all; method: immunoSEQ multiplex PCR. The sample includes roughly 54,000 clones, roughly 90% of them seen just once. The sample consisted of CD4+ T cells from peripheral blood mononuclear cells, taken after pregnancy. The receptor set was obtained from a female donor with multiple sclerosis, enrolled in a pregnancy study.

This chain connects TRBV4-1 to TRBJ2-3; the match to TRBD2 covers 12 bases. The CDR3 consists of 19 residues. Losses at the gene ends were 0 bases for V and 2 bases for J; bases not matched to a gene: 9. Germline CDR1 reads MGHRA; CDR2 reads YSYEKL. In DNA, the CDR3 is TGCGCCAGCAGCCAAGACTTAATAGGACTAGCGGGGTCCACAGATACGCAGTATTTT. It specifies CASSQDLIGLAGSTDTQYF.

This chain uses TRBV7-8 with TRBJ2-5; 7 bases map to TRBD2. Germline CDR1 SGHVS, CDR2 FQNEAQ. Trimming cost V 0 bases and J 9 bases; bases outside gene matches: 10. The CDR3 contains 15 residues. The CDR3 loop reads CASSLARTVREAQYF. In DNA form, the CDR3 reads TGTGCCAGCAGCTTAGCGCGTACAGTCCGGGAGGCCCAGTACTTC.